These 4 T cell receptor beta chains were all obtained from the same sample, sequenced in a study of molecular identifiers for immune sequencing clone quantification. TCRdb reanalysed the PCR reads using MiXCR and keeps one entry per CDR3 protein. Among approximately 550,000 distinct CDR3 sequences listed, about a quarter were seen once. Sequencing was done on a sample of naive CD8+ T cells from blood, with Jurkat cell RNA spiked in. Subset denoted: FACS-sorted CD8+CD4-CCR7+CD45RA+ naive T cells. Receptor source: a human donor in good health. Some libraries in this study had Jurkat cell RNA spiked in.

This rearrangement joins TRBV27 to TRBJ1-5; D is unclear. The length of the CDR3 is 14 residues. Germline CDR1 is MNHEY and CDR2 is SMNVEV (reference sequence). V was pared by 3 bases and J by 5 bases, with 11 bases between. As DNA, the CDR3 is TGTGCCAGCAGTTTTTCTGGAGGGTATCAGCCCCAGCATTTT. As protein: CASSFSGGYQPQHF.

Remarks on this clonotype: As the CDR3 is not closed by the conserved phenylalanine or tryptophan, this likely results from a read error. This rearrangement joins TRBV11-2 to TRBJ2-3; D unresolved. Trimming pared 2 bases from V and 3 bases from J, leaving 3 bases between. Germline V gene data show CDR1 as SGHAT and CDR2 as FQNNGV. There are 12 residues in the CDR3. The CDR3 DNA follows: TGTGCCAGCAGCTTATTTACAGATACGCAGTATGTT. This encodes CASSLFTDTQYV.

A remark on this clonotype: One junction end does not reproduce the germline sequence, and a read error may be involved. The chain carries TRBV6-5 and TRBJ2-7; D possibly corresponds to TRBD2 (6 bases). CDR1 is MNHEY and CDR2 is SVGAGI in the germline V gene. The CDR3 runs 12 residues. CDR3 loop: CASSSGPYDQYF. The CDR3 coding sequence is TGTGCCAGCAGTAGCGGGCCCTACGATCAGTACTTC.

This clonotype was counted at least ten times. V gene TRBV5-4 combines with J gene TRBJ2-7; weak D call: TRBD1 (5 bases). Trimming left V 4 bases short and J 1 base short, with 9 bases between. The germline gives CDR1 SGHNT, CDR2 YYREEE (reference sequence). This CDR3 is built from 13 residues. In nucleotides, the CDR3 is TGTGCCAGCAGCGAGCCAGGGTCCTACGAGCAGTACTTC. It encodes CASSEPGSYEQYF.